Each of the 14 T cell receptor beta chains below was sequenced from the same sample in a study of cytomegalovirus exposure and HLA in healthy donors. The PCR was carried out with 60 Vbeta primers and 13 Jbeta primers. TCRdb's copy holds only in-frame clones and misses some; the assay was immunoSEQ multiplex PCR. The repertoire has more than 95,000 clones, over 70% of them found once; the top ten carry around 4%. Sequencing was carried out using PBMCs. The receptor source for this set is a man in his forties in good health and CMV-seropositive.

V usage is TRBV7-9 and J usage is TRBJ1-1; the match to TRBD1 covers 7 bases. J gave up 0 bases and V 4 bases, and 5 bases lay outside the gene matches. CDR1 is SEHNR and CDR2 is FQNEAQ in the germline V gene (reference sequence). This CDR3 has 15 amino acids. Here the CDR3 reads CASSSGQSLNTEAFF. Here the CDR3 DNA reads TGTGCCAGCAGCTCGGGACAGTCTCTGAACACTGAAGCTTTCTTT.

The gene calls are TRBV29-1 and TRBJ2-5; perhaps TRBD1 as D (7 bases). The V and J ends lost 8 bases and 2 bases respectively, with 18 bases between them. Germline V gene lookup returns CDR1 SQVTM and CDR2 ANQGSEA. The CDR3 consists of 14 residues. The CDR3 reads CSTAAGGGQETQYF. The CDR3 DNA follows: TGCAGCACGGCCGCAGGGGGAGGTCAAGAGACCCAGTACTTC.

The chain is built from TRBV9 and TRBJ2-3, with TRBD1 matching 8 bases. The J segment lost 0 bases and the V segment lost 0 bases, leaving 3 bases of the junction unmatched. The CDR3 is made up of 16 amino acids. CDR1 is SGDLS, CDR2 YYNGEE, per germline. CDR3 bases: TGTGCCAGCAGCGTAGACGGACAGGGAAGCACAGATACGCAGTATTTT. Residues: CASSVDGQGSTDTQYF.

This clone was seen once. This chain uses TRBV5-1 with TRBJ2-5, with 16 nucleotides matching TRBD2. Losses at the gene ends were 4 bases for V and 4 bases for J; bases not matched to a gene: 4. The CDR3 has 16 amino acids. The germline CDR1 and CDR2 sequences are SGHRS and YFSETQ. The CDR3 protein is CASSAGLAGGGETQYF. The CDR3 DNA is TGCGCCAGCAGCGCGGGACTAGCGGGAGGGGGAGAGACCCAGTACTTC.

The chain couples TRBV6-1 to TRBJ2-7; maybe TRBD2 (5 bases). V was pared by 9 bases and J by 2 bases, with 14 bases between. Germline V gene data show CDR1 as MNHNS and CDR2 as SASEGT. This CDR3 has 13 residues. The CDR3 DNA follows: TGTGCCAGTAGCGCCGGTTCGACCTACGAGCAGTACTTC. It translates to CASSAGSTYEQYF.

The chain uses TRBV7-9 and TRBJ2-3; 9 bases agree with TRBD2. The germline gives CDR1 SEHNR, CDR2 FQNEAQ (reference sequence). This CDR3 has 17 residues. V shed 0 bases, J shed 2 bases, and the junction held 6 bases outside the gene matches. The CDR3 coding sequence is TGTGCCAGCAGCTTAGCGAGCGGGAGGCTGTCCACAGATACGCAGTATTTT. This translates into CASSLASGRLSTDTQYF.

With regard to this clone: Other DNA sequences in the sample encode the same CDR3. This rearrangement joins TRBV5-1 to TRBJ1-4; no reliable D call. Germline loops: CDR1 SGHRS, CDR2 YFSETQ. Trimming pared 4 bases from V and 2 bases from J, leaving 9 bases between. The CDR3 is 14 amino acids. DNA for the CDR3: TGCGCCAGCAGCCTTACGGGGACTAATGAAAAACTGTTTTTT. Protein product: CASSLTGTNEKLFF.

This clone occurred once. This chain links TRBV14 with TRBJ2-2, with D possibly TRBD1 on 5 matching bases. The CDR3 is 15 residues long. The V end lost 5 bases, the J end lost 3 bases, and 13 bases lay between the germline ends. From germline, CDR1 is SGHDN and CDR2 FVKESK. CDR3 DNA sequence: TGTGCCAGCAGCGGAACCAGGGTCGACACCGGGGAGCTGTTTTTT. Protein sequence: CASSGTRVDTGELFF.

The chain employs TRBV7-9 and TRBJ2-4; tentative D call: TRBD1 (6 bases). The V gene's germline CDR1 is SEHNR and CDR2 FQNEAQ (reference sequence). V lost 0 bases and J lost 4, with 13 bases in between. This CDR3 region has 16 residues. The CDR3 nucleotides are TGTGCCAGCAGCTTAGCCCGACAGGCTAATAAAAACATTCAGTACTTC. Protein: CASSLARQANKNIQYF.

The CDR3 loop reads CASSTDRSSYNEQFF. The DNA of the CDR3 is TGTGCCAGCAGTACGGACAGGAGCTCCTACAATGAGCAGTTCTTC. This sequence joins TRBV2 and TRBJ2-1; 7 nucleotides agree with TRBD1. V was clipped by 5 bases and J by 0 bases; unmatched bases: 4. Germline V gives CDR1 SNHLY, CDR2 FYNNEI. This CDR3 contains 15 residues.

V usage is TRBV5-1 and J usage is TRBJ2-2; a possible D gene is TRBD2 (6 bases). From germline, CDR1 is SGHRS and CDR2 YFSETQ. V was shortened by 2 bases and J by 3 bases, with 14 bases between the two germline ends. CDR3 size: 16 residues. The CDR3 reads CASSLATSPDTGELFF. CDR3 sequence (DNA): TGCGCCAGCAGCTTAGCGACTAGTCCTGACACCGGGGAGCTGTTTTTT.

This chain connects TRBV18 to TRBJ1-2, with 9 bases fitting TRBD1. The V gene's germline CDR1 is KGHSH and CDR2 LQKENI. This CDR3 has 13 residues. V was clipped by 6 bases and J by 3 bases; unmatched bases: 2. CDR3 nucleotide sequence: TGTGCCAGCTCTACAGGGGGCGACTATGGCTACACCTTC. Protein: CASSTGGDYGYTF.

The chain has TRBV19 and TRBJ2-5, with TRBD2 matching 9 bases. The CDR3 loop spans 15 amino acids. The germline CDR1 and CDR2 sequences are LNHDA and SQIVND (reference sequence). V lost 4 bases to trimming and J lost 6 bases; unmatched junction nucleotides: 9. CDR3 loop: CASSKGGGAVKTQYF. The CDR3, as DNA: TGTGCCAGTAGTAAGGGCGGGGGGGCTGTGAAGACCCAGTACTTC.

This chain links TRBV7-9 with TRBJ2-4, with 10 nucleotides matching TRBD1. The germline CDR1 and CDR2 sequences are SEHNR and FQNEAQ (reference sequence). V was pared by 4 bases and J by 1 base, with 4 bases of the junction left unmatched. The CDR3 contains 16 residues. CDR3 nucleotide sequence: TGTGCCAGCAGCTACTGGACAGGGGGGGCCAAAAACATTCAGTACTTC. It yields the protein CASSYWTGGAKNIQYF.